This T cell receptor (beta chain) was identified in a study of cytomegalovirus exposure and HLA in healthy donors. Study details: Researchers found that approximately 77% of over 350 genotyped donors fell within the Caucasian-associated ancestry cluster.

Primers for the PCR totalled 60 Vbeta and 13 Jbeta. Using immunoSEQ multiplex PCR, the repertoire was profiled, and TCRdb retains in-frame clones only, with some absent. The repertoire consists of approximately 100,000 clones, with approximately 89% occurring once and the leading ten covering around a tenth. Trimming removed 6 bases from V and 4 bases from J; junction bases left unmatched: 10. Germline CDR1 and CDR2: MNHEY and SMNVEV (reference sequence). The CDR3 contains 15 residues. The chain couples TRBV27 to TRBJ2-7; the match to TRBD2 covers 9 bases. The specimen sequenced was PBMCs. This TCR came from a man in his thirties or forties in good health and CMV-seropositive. For the CDR3, the DNA is TGTGCCAGCAGCCGACTTCTAGCGGGACAGTACGAGCAGTACTTC. As protein: CASSRLLAGQYEQYF.